This T cell receptor beta chain came from a study of patients and donors after allogeneic stem cell transplantation. This clonotype has ten or more counts. TCRdb re-analysed the RT-PCR reads in MiXCR, keeping a single row per CDR3 protein. Of hundreds of thousands of distinct CDR3 sequences listed, around 15% are singletons. CDR1 SGHRS and CDR2 YFSETQ come from the germline V gene. This CDR3 spans 14 amino acids. Unmatched junction bases numbered 5, after V lost 4 bases and J lost 1 base. This clonotype was sampled from a human donor who was either an allogeneic HSCT recipient or a stem cell or donor lymphocyte infusion donor (not recorded which). It is not recorded whose cells these are; they may come from a transplant donor. This sequence joins TRBV5-1 and TRBJ2-7, with 7 positions matching TRBD2. The sequencing input was blood, either unsorted or a sorted T cell fraction (not recorded which). CDR3 in DNA: TGCGCCAGCAGCCCCCAGGGAGGGTCCTACGAGCAGTACTTC. Encoded protein: CASSPQGGSYEQYF. Supplemented by reference TRBV5-1 and TRBJ2-7, the full variable domain reads KAGVTQTPRYLIKTRGQQVTLSCSPISGHRSVSWYQQTPGQGLQFLFEYFSETQRNKGNFPGRFSGRQFSNSRSEMNVSTLELGDSALYLCASSPQGGSYEQYFGPGTRLTVT.